This is a list of T cell receptor beta chains from one sample in a study of T cell responses to AZD1222 COVID-19 vaccine. Profiled with immunoSEQ multiplex PCR; TCRdb holds only in-frame clones, not every one. The table shows about 120,000 clones, with 92% occurring only once. Here the sequenced sample was peripheral blood, taken on day 0 of AZD1222 vaccination. The receptors derive from an adult in good health. The CDR3 runs from the conserved cysteine through the conserved F or W. A D gene is named only where the DNA matches it firmly. Expanded clones are given a class, and other clones once, few, many or no size at all.

CDR3 DNA	CDR3 protein	CDR3 length	V gene	D gene	J gene	clone size
TGCGCCAGCCACCCAGGCCCTACTCCCGAAGAGACCCAGTACTTC	CASHPGPTPEETQYF	15	TRBV5-1	-	TRBJ2-5	-
TGTGCCAGCAGTGAAGCATGGCTATATCAAGAGACCCAGTACTTC	CASSEAWLYQETQYF	15	TRBV6-1	-	TRBJ2-5	once
TGCGCCAGCAGCCAAGACAGGGGAAGTAACTATGGCTACACCTTC	CASSQDRGSNYGYTF	15	TRBV5-1	TRBD1	TRBJ1-2	-
TGTGCCAGCAGCCCTAGGAGGGATACAGATACGCAGTATTTT	CASSPRRDTDTQYF	14	TRBV7-3	-	TRBJ2-3	-
TGTGCCAGCAGCTTTCGACAGGGGGCGGGCACCGGGGAGCTGTTTTTT	CASSFRQGAGTGELFF	16	TRBV7-9	TRBD1	TRBJ2-2	-
TGTGCCAGCAGCTTAGAGGCTGGCACAGATACGCAGTATTTT	CASSLEAGTDTQYF	14	TRBV11-2	-	TRBJ2-3	-
TGTGCCAGCAGCCCTCAATGGGGGTTTAGTCTCCTCCACTTT	CASSPQWGFSLLHF	14	TRBV7-2	-	TRBJ1-6	once
TGTGCCAGCAGCTTAGAGTCGCCGGGACTAGCGGGGGGGAGACACAATGAGCAGTTCTTC	CASSLESPGLAGGRHNEQFF	20	TRBV7-6	TRBD2	TRBJ2-1	-
TGTGCCAGCAGTTATGGGGGCTCTGGAAACACCATATATTTT	CASSYGGSGNTIYF	14	TRBV6-5	-	TRBJ1-3	once
TGTGCCAGCGGGTGGACCGGGGAGCTGTTTTTT	CASGWTGELFF	11	TRBV3-1/TRBV3-2	-	TRBJ2-2	-
TGTGCTAGTGGTTTGGGAGGGTATCGAGAGGACAATCAGCCCCAGCATTTT	CASGLGGYREDNQPQHF	17	TRBV12-5	-	TRBJ1-5	-
TGTGCCAGCAGCCAGGACAGGGTCTATGGCTACACCTTC	CASSQDRVYGYTF	13	TRBV7-2	TRBD1	TRBJ1-2	-
TGTGCCAGCAGCTTAGATCCGGGACAGGGCACTGAAGCTTTCTTT	CASSLDPGQGTEAFF	15	TRBV7-9	TRBD1	TRBJ1-1	once
TGTGCCAGCAGTCATCAGTGGACACTACGGACCAGCTCCTACGAGCAGTACTTC	CASSHQWTLRTSSYEQYF	18	TRBV6-2/TRBV6-3	-	TRBJ2-7	-
TGTGCCAGCAGCGTAGACCGGGCGGGCATCTATGGCTACACCTTC	CASSVDRAGIYGYTF	15	TRBV9	-	TRBJ1-2	-
TGCGCCAGCAGCCAAGAATCGACTACGGGTGAGCAGTTCTTC	CASSQESTTGEQFF	14	TRBV4-1	-	TRBJ2-1	few